A single T cell receptor (gamma chain) is shown here with its context. Its recognized antigen is unknown. No clone much larger than this one lies a single base away; base qualities are absent. These data originate in a study of human gamma delta and Vdelta1 T cells (dated by TCRdb to the late 2010s). Concerning the study at large: In this study, the researchers looked at Delta One T cells, which are Vd1+ gamma-delta T cells, to see how well they work as cytotoxic effectors against acute myeloid leukemia. Summary of the overall study and its limitations: Delta One T cells were reported as polyclonal and as showing broad cytotoxic targeting of acute myeloid leukemia.

Germline trimming: 11 bases from V, 12 bases from J; junction bases outside gene matches: 17. The CDR3 starts with the cysteine, ends with the phenylalanine, and has 12 residues. The only DNA kept is the CDR3, 36 bases in frame from the first base. The library was prepared using PCR. The listed sequencing device is Illumina MiSeq. Clones were re-identified by TCRdb from the public reads with CATT, and rows with the same DNA were merged. Present in this sample are almost 9,000 gamma-chain clones, 40% to 50% of which were seen just once. About 2.4% of the sample is held by the ten biggest clonotypes. The sequence joins TRGV10 to TRGJ1 or TRGJ2. TRGV10 is known as an ORF, though its function is uncertain. The source material was Vdelta1 gamma-delta T cells from blood grown in culture (DOT cells). Reading the label with the study, this specimen's cell subset or site is: Delta One T cells, in vitro expanded/differentiated Vd1+ gamma-delta T cells. This TCR was recovered from a human donor in good health. The CDR3 has the sequence CAAGEKDLGKLF. The DNA sequence is as follows: TGTGCTGCGGGGGAGAAAGATCTTGGGAAACTCTTT.